Each of the 15 T cell receptor beta chains below was sequenced from the same sample in a study of identical twins. MiXCR, applied by TCRdb to the 5' RACE reads, yields one record per CDR3 protein. Among about 240,000 distinct CDR3 sequences listed, under 12% were seen once. Sequences were obtained from memory T cells sorted from blood. These receptors originate from a man aged 45-60 years in good health.

This clonotype was observed at least ten times. The V gene is TRBV4-3, the J gene TRBJ2-7; D unclear. Germline CDR1 and CDR2: LGHNA and YSLEER. The V and J ends lost 9 bases and 6 bases respectively, with 18 bases between them. The CDR3 is 13 amino acids. The CDR3 reads CASTIGFDFEQYF. DNA for the CDR3: TGCGCCAGTACTATAGGGTTCGATTTCGAGCAGTACTTC.

The rearrangement joins TRBV11-3 to TRBJ2-1; D gene uncertain. Trimming took off 5 bases at V and 6 bases at J, with 20 bases between the two ends. The CDR3 is 16 amino acids. Germline CDR1 SGHNT, CDR2 YENEEA. The DNA for the CDR3 is TGTGCCAGCAGCCAACAGTGGCTTTCCACGTTCAATGAGCAGTTCTTC. Amino acid sequence: CASSQQWLSTFNEQFF. Filled out from reference TRBV11-3 and TRBJ2-1, the complete variable domain reads EAGVVQSPRYKIIEKKQPVAFWCNPISGHNTLYWYLQNLGQGPELLIRYENEEAVDDSQLPKDRFSAERLKGVDSTLKIQPAELGDSAVYLCASSQQWLSTFNEQFFGPGTRLTVL.

This clonotype was recorded at least ten times. This rearrangement joins TRBV7-8 to TRBJ2-3; 11 nucleotides line up with TRBD2. This CDR3 has 15 residues. CDR1 is SGHVS and CDR2 is FQNEAQ in the germline V gene. J gave up 4 bases and V 3 bases, and 3 bases lay outside the gene matches. CDR3 sequence (DNA): TGTGCCAGCAGCTTTAGCGGGGGGGGGTCAGATACGCAGTATTTT. Translated, it gives CASSFSGGGSDTQYF.

The table lists this clonotype with a few counts. The chain combines TRBV28 with TRBJ1-4; TRBD1 aligns across 7 bases. The V and J ends lost 3 bases and 0 bases, in that order; junction bases with no gene match: 13. Germline V gene data show CDR1 as MDHEN and CDR2 as SYDVKM. The CDR3 runs to 19 residues. The CDR3 DNA is TGTGCCAGCAGTTTTCATCTATTGGGGACAGACACAACTAATGAAAAACTGTTTTTT. Its translation: CASSFHLLGTDTTNEKLFF.

CDR3 DNA sequence: TGTGCCAGCAGCCAAGATAAGTTAGGTGGGGGCCGCAAAAACATTCAGTACTTC. It specifies CASSQDKLGGGRKNIQYF. The rearrangement joins TRBV4-2 to TRBJ2-4; maybe TRBD1 (6 bases). Germline V CDR1 and CDR2: LGHNA, YNFKEQ. This CDR3 has 18 amino acids. V dropped 0 bases and J dropped 3 bases, with 18 bases sitting between them.

V gene TRBV5-4 combines with J gene TRBJ2-5; D not resolved. The CDR3 loop spans 12 amino acids. V lost 4 bases to trimming and J lost 0 bases, with 4 bases between them. Germline lookup yields CDR1 SGHNT and CDR2 YYREEE (reference sequence). CDR3 DNA: TGTGCCAGCAGCCCTCACCAAGAGACCCAGTACTTC. It specifies CASSPHQETQYF.

The rearrangement joins TRBV20-1 to TRBJ2-2; 14 nucleotides agree with TRBD2. Germline loops: CDR1 DFQATT, CDR2 SNEGSKA (reference sequence). The CDR3 totals 15 residues. Trimming cost V 5 bases and J 4 bases; bases outside gene matches: 3. The CDR3 is CSAGTSGSGTGELFF. The CDR3 nucleotides read TGCAGTGCTGGGACTAGCGGGAGTGGCACCGGGGAGCTGTTTTTT.

This clonotype was picked up many times. V gene TRBV5-6 combines with J gene TRBJ2-5; 9 bases match TRBD2. J was trimmed by 4 bases and V by 2 bases; bases with no gene match: 6. This CDR3 has 15 residues. Germline V gene data show CDR1 as SGHDT and CDR2 as YYEEEE. The CDR3 loop is CASSFGVTSGETQYF. CDR3 nucleotides: TGTGCCAGCAGCTTCGGCGTGACTAGCGGAGAGACCCAGTACTTC.

This clonotype was observed a handful of times. The V call is TRBV24-1, the J call TRBJ1-4; the D is unclear. The CDR3 sequence is 16 residues long. Germline CDR1 is KGHDR and CDR2 is SFDVKD. The germline V and J ends were trimmed by 4 bases and 0 bases, with 11 bases remaining between them. The CDR3 sequence is CATSDAKAATNEKLFF. The CDR3 region has the DNA TGTGCCACCAGTGACGCTAAAGCAGCAACTAATGAAAAACTGTTTTTT.

This clonotype turned up a few times. The rearrangement uses TRBV5-1 and TRBJ2-4; 7 bases fit TRBD2. This CDR3 region has 17 residues. V shed 4 bases and J 8 bases; nucleotides not matched to a gene: 18. Germline V gene data show CDR1 as SGHRS and CDR2 as YFSETQ. The CDR3 DNA reads TGCGCCAGCAGCCCGCTCTTAGGCGGGAGAGGGATAGACATTCAGTACTTC. Residues: CASSPLLGGRGIDIQYF.

This clonotype was counted ten times or more. The chain links TRBV5-1 to TRBJ2-3; 8 bases align to TRBD1. The CDR3 contains 15 residues. Trimming cost V 4 bases and J 3 bases; bases outside gene matches: 7. The germline CDR1 and CDR2 sequences are SGHRS and YFSETQ. The CDR3 region is CASSQDRAATDTQYF. CDR3 coding DNA: TGCGCCAGCAGCCAGGACAGGGCCGCAACAGATACGCAGTATTTT.

This clonotype was found many times. The genes are TRBV7-2 and TRBJ1-2, with D perhaps matching TRBD1 (5 bases). Germline loops: CDR1 SGHTA, CDR2 FQGNSA. Trimming took off 2 bases at V and 1 base at J, with 11 bases between the two ends. The CDR3 length is 15 residues. In nucleotides, the CDR3 is TGTGCCAGCAGCTTAATAGGAGGGGTTAACTATGGCTACACCTTC. It codes for CASSLIGGVNYGYTF.

This clonotype came up a few times. The chain uses TRBV30 and TRBJ2-3; D gene unclear. The CDR3 has 14 amino acids. The germline gives CDR1 GTSNPN, CDR2 SVGIG (reference sequence). The ends were cut back, 6 bases at V and 2 bases at J, with 15 bases in the middle. CDR3 loop: CACGKGSSTDTQYF. For the CDR3, the DNA is TGTGCCTGTGGAAAAGGCTCCTCCACAGATACGCAGTATTTT.

This clonotype was detected ten times or more. The CDR3: CASSGTSGGRETQYF. As DNA, the CDR3 is TGTGCCAGCAGCGGGACTAGCGGGGGGCGGGAGACCCAGTACTTC. V usage is TRBV9 and J usage is TRBJ2-5, with TRBD2 matching over 14 bases. The V segment lost 3 bases and the J segment 5 bases; nucleotides outside the gene matches: 3. CDR3 length equals 15 residues. Germline CDR1 reads SGDLS; CDR2 reads YYNGEE.

This clonotype was seen repeatedly, ten times or more. CDR3 coding DNA: TGCGCCAGCAGCTTGGGGGACCTCTCTGGAAACACCATATATTTT. Its translation is CASSLGDLSGNTIYF. This chain uses TRBV5-1 with TRBJ1-3, with D possibly TRBD1 on 5 matching bases. The germline V gene has CDR1 SGHRS and CDR2 YFSETQ. V lost 0 bases and J lost 0, with 7 bases in between. The CDR3 runs to 15 residues.